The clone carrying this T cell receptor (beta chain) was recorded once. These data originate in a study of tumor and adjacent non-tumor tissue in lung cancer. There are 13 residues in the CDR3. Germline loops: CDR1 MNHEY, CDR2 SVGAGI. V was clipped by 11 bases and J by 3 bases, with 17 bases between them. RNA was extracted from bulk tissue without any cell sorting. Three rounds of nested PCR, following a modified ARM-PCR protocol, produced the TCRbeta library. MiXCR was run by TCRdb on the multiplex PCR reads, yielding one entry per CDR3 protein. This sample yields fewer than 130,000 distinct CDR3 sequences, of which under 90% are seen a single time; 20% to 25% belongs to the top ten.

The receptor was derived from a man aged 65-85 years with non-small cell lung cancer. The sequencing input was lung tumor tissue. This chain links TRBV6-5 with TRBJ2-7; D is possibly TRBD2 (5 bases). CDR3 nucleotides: TGTGCCGGGAGTTACAACGGATACTACGAGCAGTACTTC. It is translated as CAGSYNGYYEQYF.